Below are 2 T cell receptor beta chains sequenced from a single sample in a study of molecular identifiers for immune sequencing clone quantification. TCRdb used MiXCR to reprocess the PCR reads, holding one entry per CDR3 protein. The data contain roughly 300,000 distinct CDR3 sequences, roughly a quarter of them singletons. Sequenced: naive CD8+ T cells from blood, with Jurkat cell RNA spiked in. Subset defined: FACS-sorted CD8+CD4-CCR7+CD45RA+ naive T cells. The source of these receptors is a human donor in good health. Some libraries in this study had Jurkat cell RNA spiked in.

This clonotype was found many times. The chain recombines TRBV7-2 with TRBJ2-7; D is unresolved. Trimming pared 1 base from V and 4 bases from J, leaving 8 bases between. Germline values: CDR1 SGHTA, CDR2 FQGNSA. This CDR3 comprises 13 residues. This CDR3 is CASSLGTVYEQYF. The DNA of the CDR3 is TGTGCCAGCAGCTTAGGGACGGTATACGAGCAGTACTTC.

The table lists this clonotype with a few counts. The chain is built from TRBV14 and TRBJ2-2; weak D call: TRBD2 (5 bases). This CDR3 is 17 amino acids long. Germline V gene lookup returns CDR1 SGHDN and CDR2 FVKESK. Trimming removed 4 bases at V and 1 base at J, with 16 bases between. CDR3 in DNA: TGTGCCAGCAGCCCACTAGGCGTGGGAAGGAACACCGGGGAGCTGTTTTTT. The encoded protein is CASSPLGVGRNTGELFF.